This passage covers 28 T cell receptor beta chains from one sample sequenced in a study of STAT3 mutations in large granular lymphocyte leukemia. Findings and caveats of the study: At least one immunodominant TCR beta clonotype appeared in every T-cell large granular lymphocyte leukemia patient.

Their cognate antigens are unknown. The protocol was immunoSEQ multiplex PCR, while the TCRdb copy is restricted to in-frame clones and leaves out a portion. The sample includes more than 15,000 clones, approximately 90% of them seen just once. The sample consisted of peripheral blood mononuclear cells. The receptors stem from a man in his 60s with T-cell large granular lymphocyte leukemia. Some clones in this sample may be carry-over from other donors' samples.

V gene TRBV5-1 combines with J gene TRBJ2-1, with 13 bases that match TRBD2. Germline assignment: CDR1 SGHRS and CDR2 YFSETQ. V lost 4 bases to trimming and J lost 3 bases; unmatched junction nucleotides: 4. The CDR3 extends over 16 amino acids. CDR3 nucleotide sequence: TGCGCCAGCAGCACGGGACTAGCGGGGAGCTACAATGAGCAGTTCTTC. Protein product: CASSTGLAGSYNEQFF.

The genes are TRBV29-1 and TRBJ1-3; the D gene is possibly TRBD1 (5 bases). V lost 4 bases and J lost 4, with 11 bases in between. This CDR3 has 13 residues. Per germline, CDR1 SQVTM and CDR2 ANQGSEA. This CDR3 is CSVGGSRGNTIYF. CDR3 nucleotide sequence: TGCAGCGTTGGGGGGAGTCGAGGAAACACCATATATTTT.

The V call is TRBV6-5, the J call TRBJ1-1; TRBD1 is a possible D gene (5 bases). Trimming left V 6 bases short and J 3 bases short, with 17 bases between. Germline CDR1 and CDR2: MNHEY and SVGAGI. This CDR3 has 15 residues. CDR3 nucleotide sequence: TGTGCCAGCAGACCCGACAGAAGTCAATACACTGAAGCTTTCTTT. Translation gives CASRPDRSQYTEAFF.

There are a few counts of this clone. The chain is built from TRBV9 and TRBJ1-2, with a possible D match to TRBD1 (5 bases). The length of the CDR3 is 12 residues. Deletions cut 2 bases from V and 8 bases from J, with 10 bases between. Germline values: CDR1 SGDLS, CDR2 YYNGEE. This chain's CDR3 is CASSVLGGGYTF. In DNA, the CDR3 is TGTGCCAGCAGCGTGTTGGGGGGAGGCTACACCTTC.

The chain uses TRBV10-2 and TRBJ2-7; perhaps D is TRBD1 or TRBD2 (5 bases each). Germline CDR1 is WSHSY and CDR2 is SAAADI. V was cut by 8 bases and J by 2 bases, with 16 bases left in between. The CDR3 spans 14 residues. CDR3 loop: CASGPGPHPYEQYF. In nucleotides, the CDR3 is TGCGCCAGCGGCCCGGGGCCGCATCCCTACGAGCAGTACTTC.

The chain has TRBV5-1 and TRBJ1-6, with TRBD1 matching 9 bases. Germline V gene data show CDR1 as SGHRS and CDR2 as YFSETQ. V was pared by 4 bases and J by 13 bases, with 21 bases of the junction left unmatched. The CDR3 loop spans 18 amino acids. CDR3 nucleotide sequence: TGCGCCAGCAGCCAGAATACCGCGTCGACAGGGGGAAATCGTCCCCTCCACTTT. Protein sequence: CASSQNTASTGGNRPLHF.

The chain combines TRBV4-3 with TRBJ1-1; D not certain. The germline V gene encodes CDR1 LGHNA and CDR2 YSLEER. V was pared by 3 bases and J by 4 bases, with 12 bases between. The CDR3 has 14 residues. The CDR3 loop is CASSQDSRGTEAFF. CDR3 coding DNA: TGCGCCAGCAGCCAGGACTCCCGGGGCACTGAAGCTTTCTTT.

The CDR3 nucleotides read TGTGCCAGCAGCTTGAGGTGGGGCGGGGAGACCCAGTACTTC. The encoded protein is CASSLRWGGETQYF. The chain recombines TRBV5-6 with TRBJ2-5; D may match TRBD1 or TRBD2 (5 bases each). Germline loops: CDR1 SGHDT, CDR2 YYEEEE. Trimming removed 1 base from V and 5 bases from J, with 12 bases in between. The CDR3 runs 14 residues.

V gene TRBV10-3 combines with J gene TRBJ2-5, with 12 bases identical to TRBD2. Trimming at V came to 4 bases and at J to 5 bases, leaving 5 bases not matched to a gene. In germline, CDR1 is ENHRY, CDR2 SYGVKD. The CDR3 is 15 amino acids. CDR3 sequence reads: CAISGASGRVETQYF. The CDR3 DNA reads TGTGCCATCAGTGGGGCTAGCGGGAGGGTGGAGACCCAGTACTTC.

DNA of the CDR3: TGTGCCAGCAGTTACTCGACAGGGGGCGGGGAGACCCAGTACTTC. It translates to CASSYSTGGGETQYF. The chain uses TRBV6-5 and TRBJ2-5, with 10 bases that match TRBD1. CDR3 length: 15 residues. The V segment lost 0 bases and the J segment 5 bases; nucleotides outside the gene matches: 3. The germline V gene has CDR1 MNHEY and CDR2 SVGAGI.

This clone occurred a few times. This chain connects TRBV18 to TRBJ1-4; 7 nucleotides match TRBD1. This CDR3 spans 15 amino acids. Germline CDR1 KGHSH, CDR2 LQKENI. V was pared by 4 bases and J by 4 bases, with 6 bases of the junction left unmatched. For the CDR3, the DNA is TGTGCCAGCTCACTTGGGACAGCAGATAATGAAAAACTGTTTTTT. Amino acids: CASSLGTADNEKLFF. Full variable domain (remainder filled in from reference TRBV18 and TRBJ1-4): NAGVMQNPRHLVRRRGQEARLRCSPMKGHSHVYWYRQLPEEGLKFMVYLQKENIIDESGMPKERFSAEFPKEGPSILRIQQVVRGDSAAYFCASSLGTADNEKLFFGSGTQLSVL.

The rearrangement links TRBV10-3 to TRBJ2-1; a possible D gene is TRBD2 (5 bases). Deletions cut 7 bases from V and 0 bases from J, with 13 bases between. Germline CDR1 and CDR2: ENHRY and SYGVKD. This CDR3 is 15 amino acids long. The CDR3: CAIKDERSSYNEQFF. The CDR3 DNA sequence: TGTGCCATCAAAGATGAGCGGAGCTCCTACAATGAGCAGTTCTTC.

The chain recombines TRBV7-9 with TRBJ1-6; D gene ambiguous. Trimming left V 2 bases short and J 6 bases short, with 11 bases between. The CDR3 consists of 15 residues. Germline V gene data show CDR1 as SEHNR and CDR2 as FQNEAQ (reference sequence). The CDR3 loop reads CASSLSGLPNSPLHF. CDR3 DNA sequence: TGTGCCAGCAGCTTATCAGGTCTCCCTAATTCACCCCTCCACTTT.

The CDR3: CASSVAGLATYTDTQYF. CDR3 sequence (DNA): TGTGCCAGCAGCGTAGCGGGCCTAGCGACCTACACAGATACGCAGTATTTT. The chain uses TRBV9 and TRBJ2-3; perhaps TRBD2 as D (6 bases). CDR1 and CDR2 (germline): SGDLS, YYNGEE. This CDR3 contains 17 residues. V was clipped by 0 bases and J by 2 bases, with 16 bases between them.

In DNA, the CDR3 is TGTGCCAGCAGTGAATTAGGCTCCCCTAGGGAGCAGTACTTC. It is translated as CASSELGSPREQYF. This chain links TRBV25-1 with TRBJ2-7; no firm D call. The CDR3 has 14 amino acids. The V and J ends lost 1 base and 7 bases respectively, with 14 bases between them. Germline V gene data show CDR1 as MGHDK and CDR2 as SYGVNS.

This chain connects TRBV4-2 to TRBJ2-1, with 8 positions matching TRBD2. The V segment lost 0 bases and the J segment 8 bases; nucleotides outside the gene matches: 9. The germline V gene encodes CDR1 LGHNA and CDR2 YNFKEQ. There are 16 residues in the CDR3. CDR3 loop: CASSQESGSKVYEQFF. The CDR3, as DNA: TGTGCCAGCAGCCAAGAAAGCGGGAGTAAGGTTTATGAGCAGTTCTTC.

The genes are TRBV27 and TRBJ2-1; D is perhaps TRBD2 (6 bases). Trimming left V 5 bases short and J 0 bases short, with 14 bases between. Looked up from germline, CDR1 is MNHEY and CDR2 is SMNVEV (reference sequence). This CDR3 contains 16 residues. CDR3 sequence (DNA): TGTGCCAGCAGTCCTGACATGACTAGCTCCTACAATGAGCAGTTCTTC. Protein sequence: CASSPDMTSSYNEQFF.

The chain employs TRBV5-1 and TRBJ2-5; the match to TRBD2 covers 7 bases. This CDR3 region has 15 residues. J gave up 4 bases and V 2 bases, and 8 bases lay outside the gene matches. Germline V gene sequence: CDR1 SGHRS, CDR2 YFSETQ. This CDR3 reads CASSFDTGGGETQYF. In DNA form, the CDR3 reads TGCGCCAGCAGCTTCGATACGGGCGGGGGAGAGACCCAGTACTTC.

CDR3 nucleotide sequence: TGTGCCAGCAGCCAAGATCTGGCTAGCGGGACCCCTCCATATTTT. Encoded protein: CASSQDLASGTPPYF. The chain is built from TRBV14 and TRBJ2-3; TRBD2 aligns across 9 bases. This CDR3 comprises 15 residues. V lost 0 bases to trimming and J lost 15 bases; unmatched junction nucleotides: 13. Germline lookup yields CDR1 SGHDN and CDR2 FVKESK.

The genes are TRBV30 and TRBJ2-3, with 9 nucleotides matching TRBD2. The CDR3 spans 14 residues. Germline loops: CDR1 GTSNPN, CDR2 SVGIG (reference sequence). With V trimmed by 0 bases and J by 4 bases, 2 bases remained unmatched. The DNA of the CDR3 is TGTGCCTGGAGTGTACTAGCGGGTGCAGATACGCAGTATTTT. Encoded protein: CAWSVLAGADTQYF.

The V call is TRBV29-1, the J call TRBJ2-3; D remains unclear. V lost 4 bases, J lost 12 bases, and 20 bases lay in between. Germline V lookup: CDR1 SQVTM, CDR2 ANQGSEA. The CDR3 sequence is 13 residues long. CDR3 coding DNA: TGCAGCGTTGTCCCCCCAGCAGACAACTTTCAGTATTTT. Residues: CSVVPPADNFQYF.

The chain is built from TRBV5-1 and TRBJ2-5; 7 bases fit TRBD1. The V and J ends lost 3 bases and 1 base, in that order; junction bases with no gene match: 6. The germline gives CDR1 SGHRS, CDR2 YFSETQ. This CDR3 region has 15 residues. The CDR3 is CASSSTGMPQETQYF. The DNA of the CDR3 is TGCGCCAGCAGCTCGACAGGGATGCCCCAAGAGACCCAGTACTTC.

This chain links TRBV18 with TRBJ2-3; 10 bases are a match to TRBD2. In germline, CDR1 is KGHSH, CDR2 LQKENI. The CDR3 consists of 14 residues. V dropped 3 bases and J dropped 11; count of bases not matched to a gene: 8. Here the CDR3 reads CASSPPSGSYRQYF. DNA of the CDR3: TGTGCCAGCTCACCGCCTAGCGGGAGCTATAGGCAGTATTTT.

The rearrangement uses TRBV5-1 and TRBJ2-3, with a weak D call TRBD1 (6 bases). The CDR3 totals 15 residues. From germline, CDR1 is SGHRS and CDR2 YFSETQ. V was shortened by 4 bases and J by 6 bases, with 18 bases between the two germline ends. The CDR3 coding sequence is TGCGCCAGCAGCGATCCTCAGGGGTCTGGGGATACGCAGTATTTT. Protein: CASSDPQGSGDTQYF.

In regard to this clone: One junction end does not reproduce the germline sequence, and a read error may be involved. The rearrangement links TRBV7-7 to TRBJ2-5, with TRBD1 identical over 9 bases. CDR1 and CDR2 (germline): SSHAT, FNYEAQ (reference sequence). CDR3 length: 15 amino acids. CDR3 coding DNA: TGTGCTAGCAGTACTGGACAGGGGACCCAAGAGACCCAGTACTTC. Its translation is CASSTGQGTQETQYF.

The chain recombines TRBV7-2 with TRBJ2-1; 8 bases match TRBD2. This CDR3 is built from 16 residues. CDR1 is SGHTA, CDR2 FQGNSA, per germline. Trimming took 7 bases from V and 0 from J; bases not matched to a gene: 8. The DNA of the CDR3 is TGTGCCAGCAAGGCCACTAGCGGCAACTCCTACAATGAGCAGTTCTTC. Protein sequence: CASKATSGNSYNEQFF.

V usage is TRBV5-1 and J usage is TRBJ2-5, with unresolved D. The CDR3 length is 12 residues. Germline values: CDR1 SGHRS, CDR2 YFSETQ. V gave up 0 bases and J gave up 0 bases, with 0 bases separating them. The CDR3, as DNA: TGCGCCAGCAGCTTGGACCAAGAGACCCAGTACTTC. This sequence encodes CASSLDQETQYF.

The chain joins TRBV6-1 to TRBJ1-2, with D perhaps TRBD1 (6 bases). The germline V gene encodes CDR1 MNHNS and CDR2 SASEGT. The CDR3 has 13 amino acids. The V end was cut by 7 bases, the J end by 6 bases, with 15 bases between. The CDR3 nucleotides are TGTGCCAGCATCTGGGGGCAGGGCCATGGCTACACCTTC. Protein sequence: CASIWGQGHGYTF.